This is a list of T cell receptor beta chains from one sample in a study of T cell responses to AZD1222 COVID-19 vaccine. The method was immunoSEQ multiplex PCR; TCRdb's version includes in-frame clones alone and lacks a portion of them. The sample holds 150,000 to 200,000 clones, about 92% seen once. This sample comprised peripheral blood, obtained on day 0 of AZD1222 vaccination. The receptor set was obtained from an adult in good health. Both conserved end residues are part of each CDR3. The D gene is left open where the match is weak. A row's size may be missing; if present it is once, few, many or a size class.

CDR3	DNA	size	J	V	D
CSVKRGDPNSLGGSPLHF	TGCAGCGTGAAACGGGGGGACCCAAACTCACTCGGGGGTTCACCCCTCCACTTT	NA	TRBJ1-6	TRBV29-1	NA
CASSLDGLNTEAFF	TGTGCCAGCAGCTTGGACGGACTAAACACTGAAGCTTTCTTT	NA	TRBJ1-1	TRBV7-8	NA
CASRVGQGNTEAFF	TGTGCCAGCAGGGTCGGACAGGGGAACACTGAAGCTTTCTTT	NA	TRBJ1-1	TRBV6-5	TRBD1
CASSLEGYGYTF	TGCGCCAGCAGCTTGGAGGGCTATGGCTACACCTTC	NA	TRBJ1-2	TRBV5-1	NA
CASSIGGRGTEAFF	TGTGCCAGCAGCATAGGGGGAAGGGGCACTGAAGCTTTCTTT	NA	TRBJ1-1	TRBV5-4	NA
CATSDLSGNIQYF	TGTGCCACCAGTGATTTATCTGGAAACATTCAGTACTTC	NA	TRBJ2-4	TRBV24-1	NA
CASSPSAMTEAFF	TGTGCCAGCAGCCCCTCTGCGATGACCGAAGCTTTCTTT	NA	TRBJ1-1	TRBV5-4	NA
CASRMTQFTEAFF	TGTGCCAGCAGAATGACGCAATTCACTGAAGCTTTCTTT	NA	TRBJ1-1	TRBV7-9	NA
CASSSLTSAAYEQYF	TGCGCCAGCAGCTCTTTGACTAGCGCTGCCTACGAGCAGTACTTC	NA	TRBJ2-7	TRBV5-1	TRBD2
CASSATTGRTDGYTF	TGTGCCAGCAGCGCAACAACAGGGAGGACCGATGGCTACACCTTC	NA	TRBJ1-2	TRBV9	NA
CASSLDRGTSDTQYF	TGTGCCAGCAGCTTAGACAGGGGAACTTCAGATACGCAGTATTTT	NA	TRBJ2-3	TRBV5-4	TRBD1
CASSLVSGSNQPQHF	TGCGCCAGCAGCTTGGTTTCCGGTAGCAATCAGCCCCAGCATTTT	NA	TRBJ1-5	TRBV5-1	NA
CASSFPGGMYTEAFF	TGTGCCAGTAGTTTCCCGGGGGGCATGTACACTGAAGCTTTCTTT	few	TRBJ1-1	TRBV19	NA
CASTGAGYEQYF	TGTGCCAGCACGGGGGCGGGTTACGAGCAGTACTTC	NA	TRBJ2-7	TRBV27	NA
CASRKVMNTEAFF	TGTGCCAGCAGGAAGGTGATGAACACTGAAGCTTTCTTT	NA	TRBJ1-1	TRBV6-6	NA
CASSLYRDRVYEQYF	TGTGCCAGCAGTCTTTACCGGGACAGGGTCTACGAGCAGTACTTC	NA	TRBJ2-7	TRBV6-5	TRBD1
CASSSPGHTNSPLHF	TGTGCCAGCAGTTCTCCGGGACACACGAATTCACCCCTCCACTTT	few	TRBJ1-6	TRBV27	NA
CASSGETQYF	TGTGCCAGCAGTGGTGAGACCCAGTACTTC	NA	TRBJ2-5	TRBV6-4	NA
CASSAGPGGQPQHF	TGTGCCAGCAGCGCGGGGCCGGGAGGTCAGCCCCAGCATTTT	NA	TRBJ1-5	TRBV11-2	NA
CASSWDRAYEQYF	TGTGCCAGCTCGTGGGACAGGGCCTACGAGCAGTACTTC	few	TRBJ2-7	TRBV6-5	TRBD1
CASSNGSPLHF	TGTGCCAGCAGTAATGGTTCACCCCTCCACTTT	NA	TRBJ1-6	TRBV6-5	NA
CASSLANGSDGAFF	TGTGCCAGCAGCTTGGCCAACGGGTCCGACGGAGCTTTCTTT	NA	TRBJ1-1	TRBV5-7	NA
CASTGSRRADGYTF	TGTGCCAGCACCGGATCGAGAAGGGCGGATGGCTACACCTTC	NA	TRBJ1-2	TRBV25-1	NA
CASSLQPYQGVKAGNTIYF	TGTGCCAGCAGCCTCCAACCTTACCAGGGGGTAAAGGCTGGAAACACCATATATTTT	NA	TRBJ1-3	TRBV3-1/TRBV3-2	TRBD1
CASRRDRSGGEPQHF	TGTGCCAGCAGACGGGACAGATCCGGAGGGGAGCCCCAGCATTTT	NA	TRBJ1-5	TRBV6-5	TRBD1
CATSSLGQGAVTDTQYF	TGTGCCACCAGCAGCCTAGGACAGGGGGCAGTAACAGATACGCAGTATTTT	NA	TRBJ2-3	TRBV15	TRBD1
CASSASGTTYEQYF	TGTGCCAGCAGCGCCTCCGGGACGACCTACGAGCAGTACTTC	NA	TRBJ2-7	TRBV11-2	NA
CASRKINRGSEKLFF	TGTGCCAGCAGGAAGATTAACAGGGGGAGTGAAAAACTGTTTTTT	once	TRBJ1-4	TRBV7-9	TRBD1
CASSEGGLASNNEQFF	TGTGCCAGCAGTGAGGGGGGACTAGCGTCTAACAATGAGCAGTTCTTC	NA	TRBJ2-1	TRBV2	TRBD2
CASSKGQGNTEAFF	TGTGCCAGTAGTAAGGGGCAGGGAAACACTGAAGCTTTCTTT	NA	TRBJ1-1	TRBV19	NA
CASSLNEVSYEQYF	TGCGCCAGCAGCTTGAACGAGGTCTCCTACGAGCAGTACTTC	NA	TRBJ2-7	TRBV5-1	NA
CASSQDLPGTSGVNEQFF	TGTGCCAGCAGCCAAGACCTTCCAGGGACTAGCGGGGTGAATGAGCAGTTCTTC	NA	TRBJ2-1	TRBV3-1/TRBV3-2	TRBD2
CASTSLWGANTEAFF	TGTGCCAGCACCTCTTTGTGGGGGGCCAACACTGAAGCTTTCTTT	NA	TRBJ1-1	TRBV6-5	NA
CASSLVFGGPQHF	TGTGCCAGCAGCTTAGTTTTCGGGGGGCCCCAGCATTTT	NA	TRBJ1-5	TRBV7-9	NA
CASHGTATGGYTF	TGTGCCTCCCATGGGACGGCGACGGGGGGCTACACCTTC	NA	TRBJ1-2	TRBV10-3	NA
CASSPGVVTAGAFF	TGTGCCAGCAGTCCAGGGGTGGTTACCGCCGGGGCTTTCTTT	NA	TRBJ1-1	TRBV28	NA
CASSPFAPGGDYNEQFF	TGTGCCAGCTCACCTTTCGCCCCGGGAGGGGACTACAATGAGCAGTTCTTC	NA	TRBJ2-1	TRBV18	TRBD2
CASSEEFYAFF	TGTGCCAGCAGTGAAGAGTTTTACGCTTTCTTT	NA	TRBJ1-1	TRBV6-1	NA
CASSDGAYRATSEAFF	TGTGCCAGCAGTGATGGTGCTTACAGGGCCACGTCTGAAGCTTTCTTT	NA	TRBJ1-1	TRBV2	NA
CASSQATRGARTEAFF	TGCGCCAGCAGCCAAGCCACCCGGGGGGCGCGTACTGAAGCTTTCTTT	NA	TRBJ1-1	TRBV4-1	NA
CSASKGDTIYF	TGCAGTGCTAGTAAAGGGGACACCATATATTTT	NA	TRBJ1-3	TRBV20-1	NA
CASGFITDTQYF	TGTGCTAGTGGTTTTATTACAGATACGCAGTATTTT	NA	TRBJ2-3	TRBV12-5	NA
CASSSPWGEKLFF	TGTGCCAGCAGCTCCCCTTGGGGGGAAAAACTGTTTTTT	NA	TRBJ1-4	TRBV7-9	NA
CASSEDRNTEAFF	TGCGCCAGCAGTGAAGACAGGAACACTGAAGCTTTCTTT	few	TRBJ1-1	TRBV10-2	NA
CASSPIKSTIYF	TGTGCCAGCAGCCCAATCAAGAGTACCATATATTTT	once	TRBJ1-3	TRBV12-3/TRBV12-4	NA
CASSPTNNQPQHF	TGTGCCAGCAGTCCGACTAACAATCAGCCCCAGCATTTT	once	TRBJ1-5	TRBV6-5	NA
CASSFGTGTQETQYF	TGTGCCAGCAGCTTTGGGACAGGGACCCAAGAGACCCAGTACTTC	NA	TRBJ2-5	TRBV7-7	TRBD1
CASSPLPGHRKWETQYF	TGTGCCAGCAGCCCTCTCCCGGGGCATCGTAAGTGGGAGACCCAGTACTTC	NA	TRBJ2-5	TRBV7-2	NA
CASSRDGPNSPLHF	TGTGCCAGCAGCCGGGACGGCCCCAATTCACCCCTCCACTTT	NA	TRBJ1-6	TRBV3-1/TRBV3-2	NA